In this sample, the clone carrying this T cell receptor beta chain turned up a few times. This sample is part of a study of T-cell reconstitution after alpha-beta-depleted transplantation in children. The CDR3 spans 14 residues. Trimming removed 2 bases at V and 7 bases at J, with 10 bases between. Germline CDR1 is SGHRS and CDR2 is YFSETQ. Preparation of the TCRbeta library used unique molecular identifiers. TCRdb ran MiXCR on the PCR reads and lists one entry per CDR3 protein. The sample includes 400,000 to 500,000 distinct CDR3 sequences, roughly 10% of them seen just once. The starting material was PBMCs from the stem cell graft donor, obtained from the stem cell graft. This chain connects TRBV5-1 to TRBJ1-6; the D is unclear. This clonotype was sampled from a human donor who donated a stem cell graft to a child with acute myeloid leukemia. The CDR3 here is CASSLSLGNSPLHF. The CDR3 nucleotides read TGCGCCAGCAGCTTAAGCCTCGGAAATTCACCCCTCCACTTT.